This TCR beta chain was observed in a study of cytomegalovirus exposure and HLA in healthy donors. The wider study: Around 200 million T cells yielded 120 million or so unique TCR beta sequences, as an earlier analysis found. Notes on the study in general: A later analysis showed HLA-associated TCR beta chains outstripping equally common others in clonal expansion. It was 164 TCR beta chains that were listed as cytomegalovirus-associated. After further analysis at a later stage, 17,000 or so TCR beta sequences were associated with HLA alleles at 0.05 false discovery rate.

Concerning this clone: Antigen unknown.

Researchers ran the PCR with 60 Vbeta and 13 Jbeta primers. Generated by immunoSEQ multiplex PCR, the TCRdb table keeps only in-frame clones and is missing some. The sample carries approximately 100,000 clones, 55% to 75% recorded once. The CDR3 extends over 11 amino acids. The V end lost 9 bases, the J end lost 10 bases, and 13 bases lay between the germline ends. In germline, CDR1 is WSHSY, CDR2 SAAADI. This clonotype originated in a man between 50 and 59 years old in good health and CMV-seronegative. The chain uses TRBV10-2 and TRBJ2-1; the D gene is possibly TRBD2 (6 bases). Input material: PBMCs. CDR3: CASRGTREQFF. The DNA of the CDR3 is TGCGCCAGTCGGGGGACGCGGGAGCAGTTCTTC.